This T cell receptor beta chain appears in the sequencing data of a study of T cells in Graves' hyperthyroidism and ophthalmopathy. In this sample, this clonotype turned up many times. The CDR3 runs 17 residues. V lost 10 bases and J lost 4, with 28 bases in between. Germline lookup yields CDR1 MDHEN and CDR2 SYDVKM. What was amplified from RNA transcripts were TCR beta CDR3 regions. First-round RT-PCR targeting the TCR CDR3 was performed with the HTBI primer set. TCRdb redid the calling of the multiplex PCR reads with MiXCR, one entry per CDR3 protein. This repertoire shows about 610,000 distinct CDR3 sequences, approximately 15% found once; its top ten account for around 4.5%.

The sample was blood. The rearrangement links TRBV28 to TRBJ2-5; D is possibly TRBD2 (10 bases). This clonotype was obtained from a woman aged 40 to 55 with Graves' ophthalmopathy. The CDR3 region is CAIWGQGRAGGPETQYF. CDR3 DNA sequence: TGTGCCATCTGGGGACAGGGCCGAGCGGGAGGGCCAGAGACCCAGTACTTC.